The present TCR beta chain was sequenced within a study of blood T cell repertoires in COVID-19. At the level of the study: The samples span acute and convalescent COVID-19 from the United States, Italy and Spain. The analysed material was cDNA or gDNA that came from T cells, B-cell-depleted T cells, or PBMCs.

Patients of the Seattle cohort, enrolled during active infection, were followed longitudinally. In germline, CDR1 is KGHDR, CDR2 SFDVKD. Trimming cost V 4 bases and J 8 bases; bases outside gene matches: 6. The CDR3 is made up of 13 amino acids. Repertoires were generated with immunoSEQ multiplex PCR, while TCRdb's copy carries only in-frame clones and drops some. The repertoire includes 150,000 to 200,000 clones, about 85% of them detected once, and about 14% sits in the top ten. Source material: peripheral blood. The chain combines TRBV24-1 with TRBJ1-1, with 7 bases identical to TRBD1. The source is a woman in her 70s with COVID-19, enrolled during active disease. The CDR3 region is CATSDPWDREAFF. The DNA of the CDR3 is TGTGCCACCAGTGACCCTTGGGACAGAGAAGCTTTCTTT.